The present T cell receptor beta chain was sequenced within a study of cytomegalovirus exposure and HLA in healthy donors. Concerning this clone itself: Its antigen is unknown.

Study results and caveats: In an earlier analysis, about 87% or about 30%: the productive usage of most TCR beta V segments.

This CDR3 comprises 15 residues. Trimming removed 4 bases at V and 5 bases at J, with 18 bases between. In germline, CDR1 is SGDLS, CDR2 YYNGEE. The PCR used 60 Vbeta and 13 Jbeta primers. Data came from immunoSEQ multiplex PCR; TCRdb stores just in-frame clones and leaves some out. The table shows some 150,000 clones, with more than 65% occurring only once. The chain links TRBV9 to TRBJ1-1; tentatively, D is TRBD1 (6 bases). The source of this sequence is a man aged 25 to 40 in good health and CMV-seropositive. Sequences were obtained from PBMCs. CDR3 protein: CASSSIQGSVTEAFF. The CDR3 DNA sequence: TGTGCCAGCAGCTCCATACAGGGAAGCGTGACTGAAGCTTTCTTT.